In its sample, the clone carrying this TCR beta chain was seen many times. Its target is unknown. The sample originates from a study of identical twins. General observations from the study: Out-of-frame beta chain sequences displayed weaker excess sharing between twins.

After template switching added a universal primer site, the resulting cDNA carried unique molecular identifiers. TCRdb recomputed calls from the 5' RACE reads with MiXCR, one row per CDR3 protein. Found here are under 250,000 distinct CDR3 sequences, around 7.6% of them singletons; the top ten hold around 5%. V shed 4 bases and J 9 bases; nucleotides not matched to a gene: 11. CDR3 length: 16 residues. From germline, CDR1 is SGDLS and CDR2 YYNGEE. The same data also went into a second study, on yellow fever vaccine responses in identical twins.

The TCR sequence derives from a young woman in good health. The sample consisted of CD8+ T cells sorted from blood. The chain employs TRBV9 and TRBJ2-1; 12 bases map to TRBD2. CDR3 sequence: CASSPSTSGSLGEQFF. The CDR3 region has the DNA TGTGCCAGCAGCCCCTCGACTAGCGGGAGTTTAGGTGAGCAGTTCTTC.